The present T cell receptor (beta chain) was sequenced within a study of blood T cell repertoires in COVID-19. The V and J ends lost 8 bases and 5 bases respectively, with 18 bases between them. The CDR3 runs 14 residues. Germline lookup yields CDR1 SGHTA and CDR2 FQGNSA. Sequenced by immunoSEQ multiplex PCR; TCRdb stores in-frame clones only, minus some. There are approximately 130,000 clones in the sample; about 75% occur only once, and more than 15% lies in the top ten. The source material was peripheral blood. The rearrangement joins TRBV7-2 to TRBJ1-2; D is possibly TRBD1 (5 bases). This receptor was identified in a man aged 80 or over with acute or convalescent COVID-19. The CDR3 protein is CASSVGGPSYGYTF. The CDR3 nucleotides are TGTGCCAGCTCTGTGGGGGGTCCTTCATATGGCTACACCTTC. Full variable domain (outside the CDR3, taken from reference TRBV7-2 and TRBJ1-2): GAGVSQSPSNKVTEKGKDVELRCDPISGHTALYWYRQSLGQGLEFLIYFQGNSAPDKSGLPSDRFSAERTGGSVSTLTIQRTQQEDSAVYLCASSVGGPSYGYTFGSGTRLTVV.